The 16 T cell receptor beta chains below were found in one sample sequenced in a study of cytomegalovirus exposure and HLA in healthy donors. PCR used 60 Vbeta primers and 13 Jbeta primers. Method: immunoSEQ multiplex PCR; TCRdb's copy keeps in-frame clones and lacks some. This sample yields 95,000 to 150,000 clones, of which approximately 66% are seen a single time; roughly 8.6% belongs to the top ten. The sample consisted of PBMCs. The receptors come from a middle-aged woman in good health and CMV-seropositive.

V usage is TRBV2 and J usage is TRBJ2-5; D is possibly TRBD2 (5 bases). V was shortened by 7 bases and J by 2 bases, with 14 bases between the two germline ends. CDR3 size: 14 residues. Germline V gene sequence: CDR1 SNHLY, CDR2 FYNNEI. In nucleotides, the CDR3 is TGTGCCAGCATTTTGACTACAACTCAAGAGACCCAGTACTTC. Amino acids: CASILTTTQETQYF.

This chain connects TRBV19 to TRBJ2-7; 9 bases map to TRBD1. J gave up 3 bases and V 3 bases, and 6 bases lay outside the gene matches. Germline-derived CDR1 and CDR2 are LNHDA and SQIVND (reference sequence). This CDR3 comprises 15 residues. The CDR3 nucleotides read TGTGCCAGTAGTATGGCCGGGACAGGGATCTACGAGCAGTACTTC. Amino acid sequence: CASSMAGTGIYEQYF.

The genes are TRBV7-3 and TRBJ2-2, with a possible D match to TRBD2 (6 bases). The CDR3 sequence is 15 residues long. Trimming stripped 5 bases from V and 3 bases from J, with 13 bases between. From germline, CDR1 is SGHTA and CDR2 FQGTGA. CDR3 DNA: TGTGCCAGCAGCCCATTGGGGGGAGACACCGGGGAGCTGTTTTTT. It is translated as CASSPLGGDTGELFF.

The chain is built from TRBV6-5 and TRBJ2-5; D is undetermined. The DNA matches TRBJ2-7 better at its end, which makes the J call doubtful. The CDR3 consists of 14 residues. Germline loops: CDR1 MNHEY, CDR2 SVGAGI. The CDR3 sequence: CASSFHGRSYEQYF. The CDR3 bases are TGTGCCAGCAGTTTCCATGGGCGCTCCTACGAGCAGTACTTC.

This chain connects TRBV30 to TRBJ1-2; 7 bases line up with TRBD1. The trim removed 3 bases at V and 8 bases at J, leaving 9 bases unmatched. Germline lookup yields CDR1 GTSNPN and CDR2 SVGIG (reference sequence). The CDR3 has 13 amino acids. CDR3 DNA: TGTGCCTGGAGGATGGACAGGAGGGGAGGCTACACCTTC. Translation gives CAWRMDRRGGYTF.

V and J are TRBV5-1 and TRBJ1-3, with TRBD1 matching 9 bases. V was pared by 0 bases and J by 6 bases, with 1 base of the junction left unmatched. Germline lookup yields CDR1 SGHRS and CDR2 YFSETQ. The CDR3 consists of 14 residues. The CDR3 sequence is CASSLGDRANTIYF. In DNA form, the CDR3 reads TGCGCCAGCAGCTTGGGGGACAGGGCAAACACCATATATTTT.

The chain employs TRBV5-1 and TRBJ1-5, with 8 bases fitting TRBD1. CDR1 is SGHRS, CDR2 YFSETQ, per germline. The CDR3 covers 15 residues. The V segment lost 3 bases and the J segment 0 bases; nucleotides outside the gene matches: 2. CDR3 amino acids: CASSSQGDSNQPQHF. DNA for the CDR3: TGCGCCAGCAGCTCACAGGGGGATAGCAATCAGCCCCAGCATTTT.

This chain joins TRBV2 and TRBJ1-1; 7 bases are shared with TRBD1. Per the germline V gene, CDR1 is SNHLY and CDR2 is FYNNEI. V gave up 7 bases and J gave up 1 base; unmatched junction bases: 6. The CDR3 length is 14 residues. The CDR3 DNA reads TGTGCCAGCATCGACAGGGCTAGGAACACTGAAGCTTTCTTT. Translated, it gives CASIDRARNTEAFF.

J is TRBJ1-2 and V is TRBV18; tentative D call: TRBD1 (5 bases). This CDR3 has 15 residues. V lost 2 bases and J lost 2, with 12 bases in between. Looked up from germline, CDR1 is KGHSH and CDR2 is LQKENI. The CDR3 region is CASSPAGGENYGYTF. In nucleotides, the CDR3 is TGTGCCAGCTCACCAGCGGGAGGGGAAAACTATGGCTACACCTTC.

The chain couples TRBV20-1 to TRBJ1-1; the D gene is possibly TRBD1 (5 bases). This CDR3 comprises 11 residues. CDR1 DFQATT and CDR2 SNEGSKA come from the germline V gene (reference sequence). The CDR3 loop is CTRTLNTEAFF. CDR3 nucleotides: TGCACCCGGACACTGAACACTGAAGCTTTCTTT.

This chain joins TRBV19 and TRBJ2-3, with 7 bases identical to TRBD2. The V gene's germline CDR1 is LNHDA and CDR2 SQIVND (reference sequence). After removal of 3 bases from V and 0 bases from J, the junction contained 18 bases not matched to a gene. The CDR3 consists of 20 residues. The CDR3 reads CASSISGLGAGDLSTDTQYF. In DNA, the CDR3 is TGTGCCAGTAGTATTTCGGGTCTCGGGGCGGGGGACCTTAGCACAGATACGCAGTATTTT.

This clone was observed a single time. Here the CDR3 reads CASSHRAETYGYTF. DNA of the CDR3: TGTGCCAGTAGCCACCGTGCAGAAACCTATGGCTACACCTTC. The chain joins TRBV19 to TRBJ1-2; D uncertain. The CDR3 is 14 amino acids. Germline V gives CDR1 LNHDA, CDR2 SQIVND (reference sequence). Trimming pared 6 bases from V and 4 bases from J, leaving 15 bases between. The whole variable domain, remainder taken from reference TRBV19 and TRBJ1-2, is DGGITQSPKYLFRKEGQNVTLSCEQNLNHDAMYWYRQDPGQGLRLIYYSQIVNDFQKGDIAEGYSVSREKKESFPLTVTSAQKNPTAFYLCASSHRAETYGYTFGSGTRLTVV.

The V gene is TRBV9, the J gene TRBJ2-6; TRBD2 might be the D (5 bases). The V and J ends lost 3 bases and 4 bases respectively, with 8 bases between them. There are 14 residues in the CDR3. Germline CDR1 is SGDLS and CDR2 is YYNGEE. The CDR3 nucleotides are TGTGCCAGCAGCGCGGAGGCCGGGGCCAACGTCCTGACTTTC. This gives the protein CASSAEAGANVLTF.

The J gene is TRBJ1-2, the V gene TRBV27, with TRBD1 matching 9 bases. The CDR3 contains 14 residues. The V gene's germline CDR1 is MNHEY and CDR2 SMNVEV (reference sequence). V shed 6 bases and J 0 bases; nucleotides not matched to a gene: 2. The CDR3 DNA reads TGTGCCAGCAGCGACAGGGGGACTAACTATGGCTACACCTTC. Translation gives CASSDRGTNYGYTF.

In this sample, this clone turned up a few times. The chain has TRBV19 and TRBJ2-2; TRBD2 might be the D (6 bases). The V gene's germline CDR1 is LNHDA and CDR2 SQIVND (reference sequence). The CDR3 extends over 14 amino acids. The V and J ends lost 4 bases and 1 base respectively, with 7 bases between them. This CDR3 is CASSRRENTGELFF. The DNA of the CDR3 is TGTGCCAGTAGTAGGCGGGAGAACACCGGGGAGCTGTTTTTT.

This rearrangement joins TRBV7-8 to TRBJ2-2; 8 nucleotides align to TRBD2. There are 17 residues in the CDR3. V dropped 5 bases and J dropped 7; count of bases not matched to a gene: 15. CDR1 is SGHVS and CDR2 is FQNEAQ in the germline V gene. CDR3 residues: CASSLNGAGAGYGELFF. In DNA, the CDR3 is TGTGCCAGCAGCCTGAACGGAGCGGGAGCTGGGTACGGGGAGCTGTTTTTT.